This T cell receptor beta chain came from a study of blood T cells in healthy people across ages. CDR1 is SGHTA, CDR2 FQGNSA, per germline. The CDR3 is 13 amino acids. Trimming removed 5 bases at V and 3 bases at J, with 11 bases between. With a J-beta primer mix and a sample-barcoded 5' primer, a second PCR ran roughly 7 to 11 cycles. TCRdb recomputed calls from the 5' RACE reads with MiXCR, one row per CDR3 protein. The profile shows about 1 million distinct CDR3 sequences, around 43% of them singletons. Worth noting for this clonotype: The target antigen is unknown.

Study-wide findings and caveats: The study lacked donor CMV status, which possibly confounded expanded clonotype changes. Whereas aged donors had fewer naive CD4+ cells, long-lived donors had more of them and higher diversity. Per million T cells, TCR beta diversity dropped roughly linearly as age increased. Strong correlation was found linking TCR beta diversity to naive T cell percentage.

Sample: blood. The chain carries TRBV7-2 and TRBJ2-7, with a possible D match to TRBD2 (6 bases). This TCR was sampled from a woman between 55 and 75 years old in good health. The chain's CDR3 is CASSVGGFYEQYF. Written as DNA, the CDR3 is TGTGCCAGCAGCGTTGGAGGGTTCTACGAGCAGTACTTC. Complete variable domain (other parts from reference TRBV7-2 and TRBJ2-7): GAGVSQSPSNKVTEKGKDVELRCDPISGHTALYWYRQSLGQGLEFLIYFQGNSAPDKSGLPSDRFSAERTGGSVSTLTIQRTQQEDSAVYLCASSVGGFYEQYFGPGTRLTVT.